The 17 T cell receptor beta chains below come from one sample, sequenced in a study of T-cell memory formation after mild COVID-19. TCRdb ran MiXCR on the 5' RACE reads and lists one entry per CDR3 protein. The sample includes 190,000 or so distinct CDR3 sequences, 20% to 25% seen only once; the top ten take under 25%. Sequencing was done on a sample of PBMCs or a T cell subset sorted from them (not recorded which). The receptors were sampled from an adult woman who had mild COVID-19 (a few samples of this study predate the infection). Cell type and time point are not known.

The chain is built from TRBV4-2 and TRBJ1-2, with 7 bases that match TRBD1. V lost 3 bases to trimming and J lost 2 bases; unmatched junction nucleotides: 3. This CDR3 spans 14 amino acids. The germline gives CDR1 LGHNA, CDR2 YNFKEQ. CDR3 sequence reads: CASSHPGQNYGYTF. CDR3 DNA: TGTGCCAGCAGCCATCCGGGACAGAACTATGGCTACACCTTC.

This clonotype showed up just a few times. The chain recombines TRBV30 with TRBJ2-5, with D unresolved. From germline, CDR1 is GTSNPN and CDR2 SVGIG (reference sequence). Trimming cost V 0 bases and J 0 bases, with 11 bases left between them. The CDR3 is 15 residues long. CDR3 in DNA: TGTGCCTGGAGTGTAGGGCCGGTGTACCAAGAGACCCAGTACTTC. Translating gives CAWSVGPVYQETQYF.

This chain connects TRBV7-9 to TRBJ2-7; D is tentatively TRBD1 or TRBD2 (5 bases each). Trimming stripped 0 bases from V and 3 bases from J, with 18 bases between. Germline lookup yields CDR1 SEHNR and CDR2 FQNEAQ (reference sequence). This CDR3 is built from 17 residues. This chain's CDR3 is CASSLAPGTEHRYEQYF. The CDR3 DNA follows: TGTGCCAGCAGCTTAGCCCCCGGGACGGAACACCGCTACGAGCAGTACTTC.

This clonotype has a handful of counts. The gene calls are TRBV7-9 and TRBJ1-2; maybe TRBD1 (5 bases). The V end was cut by 5 bases, the J end by 0 bases, with 16 bases between. Looked up from germline, CDR1 is SEHNR and CDR2 is FQNEAQ (reference sequence). The CDR3 extends over 16 amino acids. CDR3 sequence (DNA): TGTGCCAGCAGCGCTAGTTGGGGACCAGCTAACTATGGCTACACCTTC. Its protein product is CASSASWGPANYGYTF.

In its sample, this clonotype was seen a few times. The chain couples TRBV7-9 to TRBJ2-3; 7 bases match TRBD1. The germline V gene has CDR1 SEHNR and CDR2 FQNEAQ (reference sequence). The CDR3 length is 16 residues. J lost 0 bases, V lost 4 bases, and 7 bases had no gene match. CDR3 coding DNA: TGTGCCAGCAGCTCCCAGACAGGGCCCAGCACAGATACGCAGTATTTT. Protein: CASSSQTGPSTDTQYF.

This clonotype occurred a few times. The chain recombines TRBV12-3 or TRBV12-4 with TRBJ1-1, with a tentative D call TRBD1 (6 bases). This CDR3 spans 12 amino acids. V was shortened by 10 bases and J by 4 bases, with 13 bases between the two germline ends. The CDR3 DNA is TGTGCCATCTATGAGGGGGGCACTGAAGCTTTCTTT. Translated: CAIYEGGTEAFF.

This clonotype came up a few times. J is TRBJ1-2 and V is TRBV27; D possibly corresponds to TRBD1 (5 bases). The V gene's germline CDR1 is MNHEY and CDR2 SMNVEV (reference sequence). The CDR3 is 14 residues long. The V end was cut by 5 bases, the J end by 4 bases, with 14 bases between. CDR3: CASSQSGLVYGYTF. The DNA of the CDR3 is TGTGCCAGCAGTCAATCGGGACTCGTCTATGGCTACACCTTC.

In its sample, this clonotype was seen a few times. The V gene is TRBV6-2 or TRBV6-3, the J gene TRBJ2-3; 13 bases line up with TRBD2. Germline trimming cut 5 bases from V and 4 bases from J; bases unmatched to any gene: 9. This CDR3 has 17 residues. CDR1 and CDR2 from the germline V gene are MNHEY and SVGEGT. CDR3 loop: CASSRRLLAGGPDTQYF. Here the CDR3 DNA reads TGTGCCAGCAGTCGACGATTACTAGCGGGAGGGCCAGATACGCAGTATTTT.

V is TRBV7-9 and J is TRBJ2-3, with D perhaps TRBD1 (6 bases). Germline V lookup: CDR1 SEHNR, CDR2 FQNEAQ (reference sequence). The V end was cut by 5 bases, the J end by 1 base, with 16 bases between. This CDR3 has 16 residues. In DNA form, the CDR3 reads TGTGCCAGCAGCCCCCCACCGGGACAACGCACAGATACGCAGTATTTT. Protein product: CASSPPPGQRTDTQYF. The full variable domain, with the rest looked up from reference TRBV7-9 and TRBJ2-3, is DTGVSQNPRHKITKRGQNVTFRCDPISEHNRLYWYRQTLGQGPEFLTYFQNEAQLEKSRLLSDRFSAERPKGSFSTLEIQRTEQGDSAMYLCASSPPPGQRTDTQYFGPGTRLTVL.

The CDR3 DNA is TGCAGTGCTACCCATTCGGGGGACATCTGGTCTGGGGCCAACGTCCTGACTTTC. This gives the protein CSATHSGDIWSGANVLTF. The chain combines TRBV20-1 with TRBJ2-6; D could derive from TRBD1 or TRBD2 (6 bases each). Per germline, CDR1 DFQATT and CDR2 SNEGSKA (reference sequence). This CDR3 has 18 amino acids. V was cut by 4 bases and J by 1 base, with 20 bases left in between.

This clonotype showed up many times. CDR3 sequence reads: CASSAGTGFGFF. In DNA, the CDR3 is TGTGCCAGCAGCGCAGGGACTGGGTTCGGGTTCTTC. The V and J genes are TRBV11-3 and TRBJ2-1; tentative D call: TRBD2 (6 bases). The CDR3 sequence is 12 residues long. Germline CDR1 SGHNT, CDR2 YENEEA. V was trimmed by 5 bases and J by 15 bases, leaving 17 bases between them.

The genes are TRBV7-9 and TRBJ1-2; D is undetermined. V lost 5 bases to trimming and J lost 1 base, with 17 bases between them. Germline V gene sequence: CDR1 SEHNR, CDR2 FQNEAQ (reference sequence). The length of the CDR3 is 16 residues. In nucleotides, the CDR3 is TGTGCCAGCAGCCCTACCCTGAGTGTCTATAACTATGGCTACACCTTC. Its protein product is CASSPTLSVYNYGYTF.

The CDR3 loop reads CASSPGLADSTDTQYF. As DNA, the CDR3 is TGTGCCAGCAGCCCAGGACTAGCCGATAGCACAGATACGCAGTATTTT. The V call is TRBV7-9, the J call TRBJ2-3; TRBD2 matches 8 bases. This CDR3 has 16 residues. V was clipped by 5 bases and J by 0 bases; unmatched bases: 7. Germline CDR1 is SEHNR and CDR2 is FQNEAQ (reference sequence). Supplemented by reference TRBV7-9 and TRBJ2-3, the full variable domain reads DTGVSQNPRHKITKRGQNVTFRCDPISEHNRLYWYRQTLGQGPEFLTYFQNEAQLEKSRLLSDRFSAERPKGSFSTLEIQRTEQGDSAMYLCASSPGLADSTDTQYFGPGTRLTVL.

This clonotype has at least ten counts. The chain recombines TRBV7-6 with TRBJ1-1; a weak D match, TRBD1 (5 bases). The V gene's germline CDR1 is SGHVS and CDR2 FNYEAQ. The CDR3 length is 15 residues. The V end was cut by 1 base, the J end by 1 base, with 10 bases between. In DNA, the CDR3 is TGTGCCAGCAGCTTAGAGTCAGGGAGGAACACTGAAGCTTTCTTT. It yields the protein CASSLESGRNTEAFF.

As to this clonotype: A much more abundant neighbour one base away suggests this may be a read error. The CDR3 region is CASSQGFWTSSSYEQYF. The CDR3, as DNA: TGTGCCAGCAGCCAGGGCTTCTGGACCTCTAGCTCCTACGAGCAGTACTTC. This chain uses TRBV3-1 with TRBJ2-7; D gene uncertain. This CDR3 has 17 residues. Trimming left V 3 bases short and J 0 bases short, with 18 bases between. The germline V gene has CDR1 LGHDT and CDR2 YNNKEL (reference sequence).

This clonotype was seen more than once but under ten times. This chain connects TRBV24-1 to TRBJ2-1; 9 nucleotides agree with TRBD2. The CDR3 covers 16 residues. The trim removed 7 bases at V and 7 bases at J, leaving 13 bases unmatched. CDR1 KGHDR and CDR2 SFDVKD come from the germline V gene. DNA of the CDR3: TGTGCCACCAGCCCACATAGCGGGAGCAGCTGGAATGAGCAGTTCTTC. It translates to CATSPHSGSSWNEQFF.

The chain carries TRBV20-1 and TRBJ2-2; 10 bases are shared with TRBD2. Germline values: CDR1 DFQATT, CDR2 SNEGSKA (reference sequence). The CDR3 is 17 residues long. The V gene end was trimmed by 2 bases and the J gene end by 6 bases; junction bases not matched to a gene: 12. The DNA of the CDR3 is TGCAGTGCTAGAAGAGGGCTAGCGGGAGTCTCGGCCGGGGAGCTGTTTTTT. Translation gives CSARRGLAGVSAGELFF.